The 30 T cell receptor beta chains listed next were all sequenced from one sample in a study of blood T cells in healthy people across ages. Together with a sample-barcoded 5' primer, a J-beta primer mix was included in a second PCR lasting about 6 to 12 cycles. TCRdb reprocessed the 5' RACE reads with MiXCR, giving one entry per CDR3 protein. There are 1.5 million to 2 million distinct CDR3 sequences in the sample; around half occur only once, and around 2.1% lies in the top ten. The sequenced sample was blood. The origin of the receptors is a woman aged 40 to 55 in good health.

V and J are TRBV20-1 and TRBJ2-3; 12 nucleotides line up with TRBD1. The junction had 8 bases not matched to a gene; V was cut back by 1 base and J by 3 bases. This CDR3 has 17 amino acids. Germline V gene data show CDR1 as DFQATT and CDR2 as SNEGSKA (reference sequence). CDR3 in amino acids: CSARAAPGQGATDTQYF. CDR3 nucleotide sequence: TGCAGTGCTAGAGCCGCCCCGGGACAGGGGGCAACAGATACGCAGTATTTT.

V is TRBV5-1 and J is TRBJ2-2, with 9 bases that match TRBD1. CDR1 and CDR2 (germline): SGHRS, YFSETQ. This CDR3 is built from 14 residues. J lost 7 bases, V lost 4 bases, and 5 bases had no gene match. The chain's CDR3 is CASSPPGQGGELFF. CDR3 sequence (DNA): TGCGCCAGCAGCCCGCCGGGACAGGGCGGGGAGCTGTTTTTT.

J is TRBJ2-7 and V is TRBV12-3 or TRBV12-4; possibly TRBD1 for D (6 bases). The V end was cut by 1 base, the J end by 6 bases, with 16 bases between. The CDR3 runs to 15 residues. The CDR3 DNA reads TGTGCCAGCAGTTTAGAGACAGGTCCCAACCCCGAGCAGTACTTC. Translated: CASSLETGPNPEQYF.

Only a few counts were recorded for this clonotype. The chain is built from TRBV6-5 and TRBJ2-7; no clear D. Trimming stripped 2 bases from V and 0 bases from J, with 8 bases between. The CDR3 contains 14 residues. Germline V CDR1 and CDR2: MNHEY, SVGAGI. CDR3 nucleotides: TGTGCCAGCAGTTACATTCTAAGCTCCTACGAGCAGTACTTC. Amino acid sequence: CASSYILSSYEQYF.

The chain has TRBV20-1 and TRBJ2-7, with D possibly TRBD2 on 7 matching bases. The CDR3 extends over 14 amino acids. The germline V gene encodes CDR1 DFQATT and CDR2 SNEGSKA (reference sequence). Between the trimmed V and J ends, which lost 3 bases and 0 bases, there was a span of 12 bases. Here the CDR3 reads CSASRGANSYEQYF. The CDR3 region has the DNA TGCAGTGCTAGTCGGGGGGCGAACTCCTACGAGCAGTACTTC.

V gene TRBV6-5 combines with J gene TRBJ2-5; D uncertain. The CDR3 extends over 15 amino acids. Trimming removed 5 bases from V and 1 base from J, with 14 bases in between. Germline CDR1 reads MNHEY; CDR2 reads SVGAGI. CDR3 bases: TGTGCCAGCAGTCCTTTCACGTCGTTCCAAGAGACCCAGTACTTC. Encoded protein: CASSPFTSFQETQYF.

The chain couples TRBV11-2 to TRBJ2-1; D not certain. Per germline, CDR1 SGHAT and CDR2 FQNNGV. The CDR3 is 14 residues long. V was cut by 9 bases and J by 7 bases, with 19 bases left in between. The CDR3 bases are TGTGCCAGTAGTTATGGCCCCATGGATAATGAGCAGTTCTTC. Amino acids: CASSYGPMDNEQFF.

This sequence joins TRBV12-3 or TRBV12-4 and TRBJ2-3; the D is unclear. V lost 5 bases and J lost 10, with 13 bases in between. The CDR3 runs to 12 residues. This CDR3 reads CASSGRVSSQYF. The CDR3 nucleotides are TGTGCCAGCAGTGGACGCGTATCATCGCAGTATTTT.

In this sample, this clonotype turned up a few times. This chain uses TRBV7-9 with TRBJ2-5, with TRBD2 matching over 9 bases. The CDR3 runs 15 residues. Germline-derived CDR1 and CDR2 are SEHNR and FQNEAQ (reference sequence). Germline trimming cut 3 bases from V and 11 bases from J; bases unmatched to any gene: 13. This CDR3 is CASSLKASGDFEQYF. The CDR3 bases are TGTGCCAGCAGCTTGAAGGCTAGCGGGGACTTTGAGCAGTACTTC.

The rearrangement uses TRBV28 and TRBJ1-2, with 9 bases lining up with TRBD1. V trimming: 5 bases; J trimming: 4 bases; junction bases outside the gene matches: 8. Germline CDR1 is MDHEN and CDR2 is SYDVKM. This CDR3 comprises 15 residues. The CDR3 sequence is CASSIGTGTFYGYTF. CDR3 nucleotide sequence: TGTGCCAGCAGTATCGGGACAGGGACCTTCTATGGCTACACCTTC.

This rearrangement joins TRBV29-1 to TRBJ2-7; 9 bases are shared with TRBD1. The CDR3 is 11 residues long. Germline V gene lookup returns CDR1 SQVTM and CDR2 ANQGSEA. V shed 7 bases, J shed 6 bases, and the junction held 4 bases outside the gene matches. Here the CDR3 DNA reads TGCAGCGCTACGACAGGGGGCGAGCAGTACTTC. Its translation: CSATTGGEQYF.

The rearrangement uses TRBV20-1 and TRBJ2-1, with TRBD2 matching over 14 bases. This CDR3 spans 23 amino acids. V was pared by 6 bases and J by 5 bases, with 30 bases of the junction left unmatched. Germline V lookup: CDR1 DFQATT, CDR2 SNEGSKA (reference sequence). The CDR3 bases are TGCAGTGCCCCAGCCCCCGGGACTAGCGGGGGCGAAATAACCTACAACTCTGACAATGAGCAGTTCTTC. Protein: CSAPAPGTSGGEITYNSDNEQFF.

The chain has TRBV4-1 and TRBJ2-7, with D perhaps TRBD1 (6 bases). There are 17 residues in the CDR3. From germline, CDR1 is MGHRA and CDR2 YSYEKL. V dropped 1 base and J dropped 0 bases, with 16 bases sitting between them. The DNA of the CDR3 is TGCGCCAGCAGCCAAGGATTGGTGGGGGACATCTCCTACGAGCAGTACTTC. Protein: CASSQGLVGDISYEQYF.

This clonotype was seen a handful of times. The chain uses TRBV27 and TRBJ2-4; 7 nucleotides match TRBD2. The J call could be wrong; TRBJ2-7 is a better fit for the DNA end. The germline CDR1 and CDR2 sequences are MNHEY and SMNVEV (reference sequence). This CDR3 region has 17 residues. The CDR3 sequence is CASSFSRTSRGAYEQYF. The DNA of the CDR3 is TGTGCCAGCAGTTTTTCCAGGACCTCACGGGGGGCCTACGAGCAGTACTTC.

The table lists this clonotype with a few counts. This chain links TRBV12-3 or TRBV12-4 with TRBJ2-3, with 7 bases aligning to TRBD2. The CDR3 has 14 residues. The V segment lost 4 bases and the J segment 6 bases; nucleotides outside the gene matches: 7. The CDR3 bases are TGTGCCAGCAGTTCCGGGGGGTTGGGTGATACGCAGTATTTT. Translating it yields CASSSGGLGDTQYF.

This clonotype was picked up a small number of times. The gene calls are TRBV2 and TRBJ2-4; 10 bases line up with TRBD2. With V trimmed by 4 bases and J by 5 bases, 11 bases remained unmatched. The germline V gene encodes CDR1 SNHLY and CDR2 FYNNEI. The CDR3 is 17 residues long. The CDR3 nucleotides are TGTGCCAGCAGTGCCGAAGCAATGGGACTAGCGCAAAACATTCAGTACTTC. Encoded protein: CASSAEAMGLAQNIQYF.

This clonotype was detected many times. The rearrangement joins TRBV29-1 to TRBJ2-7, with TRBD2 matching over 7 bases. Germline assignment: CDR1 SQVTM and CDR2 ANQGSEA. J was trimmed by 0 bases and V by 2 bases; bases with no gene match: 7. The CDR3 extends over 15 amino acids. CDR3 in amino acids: CSVESGAESSYEQYF. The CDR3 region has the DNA TGCAGCGTTGAAAGCGGGGCAGAATCCTCCTACGAGCAGTACTTC.

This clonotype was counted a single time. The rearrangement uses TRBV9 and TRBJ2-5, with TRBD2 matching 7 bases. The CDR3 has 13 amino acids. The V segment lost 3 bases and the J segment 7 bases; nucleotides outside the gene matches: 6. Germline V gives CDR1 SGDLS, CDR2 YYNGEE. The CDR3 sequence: CASSERPGGTQYF. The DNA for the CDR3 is TGTGCCAGCAGCGAGCGACCGGGGGGGACCCAGTACTTC.

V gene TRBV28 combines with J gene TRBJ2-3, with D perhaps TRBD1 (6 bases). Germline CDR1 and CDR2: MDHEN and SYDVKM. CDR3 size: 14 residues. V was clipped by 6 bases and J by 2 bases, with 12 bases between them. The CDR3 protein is CASRLDRTTDTQYF. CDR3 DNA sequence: TGTGCCAGCAGGCTGGACAGAACCACAGATACGCAGTATTTT.

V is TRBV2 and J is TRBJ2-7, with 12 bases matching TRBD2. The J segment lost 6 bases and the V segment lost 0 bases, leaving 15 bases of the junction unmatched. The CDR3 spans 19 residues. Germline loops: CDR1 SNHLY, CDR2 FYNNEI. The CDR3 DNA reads TGTGCCAGCAGTGAAGCGCTATCCCCGTGGACTAGCGGGGCATCCGAGCAGTACTTC. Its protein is CASSEALSPWTSGASEQYF.

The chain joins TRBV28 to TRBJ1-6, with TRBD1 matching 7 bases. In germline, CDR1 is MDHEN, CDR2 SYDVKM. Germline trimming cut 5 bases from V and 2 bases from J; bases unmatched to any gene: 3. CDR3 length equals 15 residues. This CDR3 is CASSPRGAYNSPLHF. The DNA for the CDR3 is TGTGCCAGCAGTCCCAGGGGGGCCTATAATTCACCCCTCCACTTT. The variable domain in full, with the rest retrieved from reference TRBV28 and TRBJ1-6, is DVKVTQSSRYLVKRTGEKVFLECVQDMDHENMFWYRQDPGLGLRLIYFSYDVKMKEKGDIPEGYSVSREKKERFSLILESASTNQTSMYLCASSPRGAYNSPLHFGNGTRLTVT.

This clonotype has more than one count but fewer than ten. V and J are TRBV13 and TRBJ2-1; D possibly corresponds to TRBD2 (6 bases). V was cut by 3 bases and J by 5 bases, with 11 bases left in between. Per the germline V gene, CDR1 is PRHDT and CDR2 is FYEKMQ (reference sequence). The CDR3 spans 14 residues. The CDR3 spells CASSLRGPNNEQFF. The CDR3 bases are TGTGCCAGCAGCTTGCGGGGACCGAACAATGAGCAGTTCTTC. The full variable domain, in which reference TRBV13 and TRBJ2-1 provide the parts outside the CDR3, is AAGVIQSPRHLIKEKRETATLKCYPIPRHDTVYWYQQGPGQDPQFLISFYEKMQSDKGSIPDRFSAQQFSDYHSELNMSSLELGDSALYFCASSLRGPNNEQFFGPGTRLTVL.

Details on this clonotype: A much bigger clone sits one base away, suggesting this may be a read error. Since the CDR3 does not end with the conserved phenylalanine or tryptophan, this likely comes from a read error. DNA of the CDR3: TGTGCCAGCAGCTCCCGGGCCAACACCGGCGGCTACACCTTA. Translating gives CASSSRANTGGYTL. The chain recombines TRBV7-2 with TRBJ1-2; D is ambiguous. Germline CDR1 is SGHTA and CDR2 is FQGNSA. There are 14 residues in the CDR3. Trimming left V 4 bases short and J 8 bases short, with 17 bases between.

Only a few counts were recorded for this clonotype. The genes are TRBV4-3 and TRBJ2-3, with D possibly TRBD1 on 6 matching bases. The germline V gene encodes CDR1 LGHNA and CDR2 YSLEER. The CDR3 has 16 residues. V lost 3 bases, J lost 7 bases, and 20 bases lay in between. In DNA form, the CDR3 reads TGCGCCAGCAGCCACGCCCCGACAGGCACTTCGAATACGCAGTATTTT. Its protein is CASSHAPTGTSNTQYF.

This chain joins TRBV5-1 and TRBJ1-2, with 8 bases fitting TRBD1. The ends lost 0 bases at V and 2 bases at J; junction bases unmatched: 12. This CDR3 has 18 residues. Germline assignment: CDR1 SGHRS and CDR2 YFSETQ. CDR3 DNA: TGCGCCAGCAGCTTGGGTCCCAGGGGGCGATCCCCAAACTATGGCTACACCTTC. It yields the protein CASSLGPRGRSPNYGYTF.

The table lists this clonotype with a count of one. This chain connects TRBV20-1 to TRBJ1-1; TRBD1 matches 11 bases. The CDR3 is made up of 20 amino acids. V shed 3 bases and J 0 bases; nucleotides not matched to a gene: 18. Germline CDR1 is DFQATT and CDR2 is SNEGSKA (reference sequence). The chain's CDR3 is CSARIEKGQGANVVNTEAFF. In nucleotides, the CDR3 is TGCAGTGCTAGGATTGAAAAAGGACAGGGGGCAAATGTGGTGAACACTGAAGCTTTCTTT.

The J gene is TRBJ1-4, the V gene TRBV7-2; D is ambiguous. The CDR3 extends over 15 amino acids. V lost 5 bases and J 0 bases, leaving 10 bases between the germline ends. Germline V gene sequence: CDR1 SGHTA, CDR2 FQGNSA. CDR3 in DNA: TGTGCCAGCAGCACCCCCGGAGCAACTAATGAAAAACTGTTTTTT. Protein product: CASSTPGATNEKLFF. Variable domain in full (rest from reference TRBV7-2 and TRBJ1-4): GAGVSQSPSNKVTEKGKDVELRCDPISGHTALYWYRQSLGQGLEFLIYFQGNSAPDKSGLPSDRFSAERTGGSVSTLTIQRTQQEDSAVYLCASSTPGATNEKLFFGSGTQLSVL.

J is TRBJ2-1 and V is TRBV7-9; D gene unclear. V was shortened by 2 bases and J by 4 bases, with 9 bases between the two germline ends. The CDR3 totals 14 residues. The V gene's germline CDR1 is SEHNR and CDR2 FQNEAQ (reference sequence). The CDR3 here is CASSLRERYNEQFF. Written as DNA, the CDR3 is TGTGCCAGCAGCTTACGTGAACGGTACAATGAGCAGTTCTTC.

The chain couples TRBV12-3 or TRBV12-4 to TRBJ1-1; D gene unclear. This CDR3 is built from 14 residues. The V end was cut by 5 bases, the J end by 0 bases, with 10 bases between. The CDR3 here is CASSKVALNTEAFF. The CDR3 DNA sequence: TGTGCCAGCAGTAAGGTAGCATTGAACACTGAAGCTTTCTTT.

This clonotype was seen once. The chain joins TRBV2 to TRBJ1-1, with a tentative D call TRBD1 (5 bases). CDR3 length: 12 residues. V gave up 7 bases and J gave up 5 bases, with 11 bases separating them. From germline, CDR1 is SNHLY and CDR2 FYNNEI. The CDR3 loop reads CASKVGRTEAFF. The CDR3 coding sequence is TGTGCCAGCAAAGTGGGACGGACTGAAGCTTTCTTT.